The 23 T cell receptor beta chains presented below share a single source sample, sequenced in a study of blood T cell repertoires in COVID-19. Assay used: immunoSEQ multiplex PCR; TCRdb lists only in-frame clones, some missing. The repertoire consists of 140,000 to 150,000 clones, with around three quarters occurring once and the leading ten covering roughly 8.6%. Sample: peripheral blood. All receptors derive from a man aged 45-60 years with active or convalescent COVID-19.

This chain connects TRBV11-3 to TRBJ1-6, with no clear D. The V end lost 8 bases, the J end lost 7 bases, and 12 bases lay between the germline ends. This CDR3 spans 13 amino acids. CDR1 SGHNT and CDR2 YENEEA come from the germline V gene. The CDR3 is CASAADGNSPLHF. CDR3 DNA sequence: TGTGCCAGCGCGGCAGACGGGAATTCACCCCTCCACTTT.

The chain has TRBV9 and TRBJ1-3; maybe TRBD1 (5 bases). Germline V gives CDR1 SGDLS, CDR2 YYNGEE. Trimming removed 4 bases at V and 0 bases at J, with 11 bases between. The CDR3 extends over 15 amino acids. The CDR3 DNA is TGTGCCAGCAGCCCGGGGGGATCCTCTGGAAACACCATATATTTT. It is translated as CASSPGGSSGNTIYF.

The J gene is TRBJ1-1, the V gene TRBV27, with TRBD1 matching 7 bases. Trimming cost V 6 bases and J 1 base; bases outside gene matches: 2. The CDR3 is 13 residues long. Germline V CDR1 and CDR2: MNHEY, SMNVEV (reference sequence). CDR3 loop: CASRRTGNTEAFF. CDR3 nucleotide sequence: TGTGCCAGCAGGCGGACAGGGAACACTGAAGCTTTCTTT.

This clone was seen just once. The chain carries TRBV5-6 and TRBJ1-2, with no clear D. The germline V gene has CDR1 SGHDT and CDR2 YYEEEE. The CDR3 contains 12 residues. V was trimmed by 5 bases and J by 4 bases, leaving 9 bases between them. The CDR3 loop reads CASRGGSYGYTF. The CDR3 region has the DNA TGTGCCAGCAGGGGTGGGAGCTATGGCTACACCTTC.

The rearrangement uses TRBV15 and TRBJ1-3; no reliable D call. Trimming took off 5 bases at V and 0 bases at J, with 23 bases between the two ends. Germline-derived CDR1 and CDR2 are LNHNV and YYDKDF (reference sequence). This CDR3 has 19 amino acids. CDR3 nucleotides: TGTGCCACCAGCCCCCAAGGCGGGTTTAGGGCTCTCTCTGGAAACACCATATATTTT. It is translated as CATSPQGGFRALSGNTIYF.

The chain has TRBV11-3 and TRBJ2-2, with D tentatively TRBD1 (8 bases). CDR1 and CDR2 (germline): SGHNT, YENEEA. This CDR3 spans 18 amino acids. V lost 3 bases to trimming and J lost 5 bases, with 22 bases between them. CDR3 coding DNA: TGTGCCAGCAGCTTGGGCTCCCAGGGGGCGCGGGGGACCGGGGAGCTGTTTTTT. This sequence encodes CASSLGSQGARGTGELFF.

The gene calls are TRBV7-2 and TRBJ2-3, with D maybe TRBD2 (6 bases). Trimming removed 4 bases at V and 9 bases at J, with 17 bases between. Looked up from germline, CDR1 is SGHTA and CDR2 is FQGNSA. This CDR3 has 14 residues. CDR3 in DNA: TGTGCCAGCAGCTCCACGGGCGGGGCCGGAACGCAGTATTTT. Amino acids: CASSSTGGAGTQYF.

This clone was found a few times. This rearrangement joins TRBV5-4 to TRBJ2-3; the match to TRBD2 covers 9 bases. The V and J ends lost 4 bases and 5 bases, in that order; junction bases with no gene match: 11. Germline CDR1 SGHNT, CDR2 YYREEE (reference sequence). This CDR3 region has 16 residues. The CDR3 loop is CASSIAIAGAVDTQYF. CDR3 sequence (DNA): TGTGCCAGCAGCATCGCCATAGCGGGAGCTGTAGATACGCAGTATTTT.

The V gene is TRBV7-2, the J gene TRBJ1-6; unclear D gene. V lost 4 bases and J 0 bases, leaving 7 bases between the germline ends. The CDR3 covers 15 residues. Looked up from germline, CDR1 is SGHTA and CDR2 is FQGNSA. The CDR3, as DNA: TGTGCCAGCAGCTCTTCGGGCTCCTATAATTCACCCCTCCACTTT. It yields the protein CASSSSGSYNSPLHF.

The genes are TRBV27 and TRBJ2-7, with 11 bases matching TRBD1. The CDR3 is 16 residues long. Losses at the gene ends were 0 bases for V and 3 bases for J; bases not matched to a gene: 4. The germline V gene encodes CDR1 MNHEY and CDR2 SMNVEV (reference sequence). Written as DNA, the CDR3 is TGTGCCAGCAGTTTATCCCGGACAGGGGGCCTCTACGAGCAGTACTTC. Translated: CASSLSRTGGLYEQYF.

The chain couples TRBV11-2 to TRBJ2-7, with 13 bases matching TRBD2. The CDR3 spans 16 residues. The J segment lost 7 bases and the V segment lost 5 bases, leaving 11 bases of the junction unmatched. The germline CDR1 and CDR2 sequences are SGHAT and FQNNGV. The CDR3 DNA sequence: TGTGCCAGCAGCCCCCCGGGACTAGCGGGGCCTAGGGAGCAGTACTTC. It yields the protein CASSPPGLAGPREQYF.

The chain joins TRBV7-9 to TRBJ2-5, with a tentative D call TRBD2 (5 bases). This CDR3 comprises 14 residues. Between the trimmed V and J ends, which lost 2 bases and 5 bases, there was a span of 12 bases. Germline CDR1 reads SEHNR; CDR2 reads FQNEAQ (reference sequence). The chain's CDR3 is CASSLLVGGETQYF. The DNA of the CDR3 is TGTGCCAGCAGCTTATTGGTCGGCGGGGAGACCCAGTACTTC.

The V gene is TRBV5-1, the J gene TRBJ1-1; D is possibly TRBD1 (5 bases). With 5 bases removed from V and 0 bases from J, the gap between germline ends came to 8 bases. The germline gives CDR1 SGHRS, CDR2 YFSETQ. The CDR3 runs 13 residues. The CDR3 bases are TGCGCCAGCAGGTCGGGGGTGAACACTGAAGCTTTCTTT. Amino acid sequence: CASRSGVNTEAFF.

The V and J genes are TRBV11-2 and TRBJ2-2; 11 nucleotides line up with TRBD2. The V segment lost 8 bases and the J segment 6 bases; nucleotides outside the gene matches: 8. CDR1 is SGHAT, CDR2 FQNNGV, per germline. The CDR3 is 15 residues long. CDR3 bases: TGTGCCAGCGGACTCCTAGCGGGAGGTTCCGGGGAGCTGTTTTTT. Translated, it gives CASGLLAGGSGELFF.

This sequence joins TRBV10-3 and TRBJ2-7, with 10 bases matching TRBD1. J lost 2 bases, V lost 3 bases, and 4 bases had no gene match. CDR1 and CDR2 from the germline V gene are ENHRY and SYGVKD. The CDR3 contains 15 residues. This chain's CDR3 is CAISDSGTGAYEQYF. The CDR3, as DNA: TGTGCCATCAGTGATTCCGGGACAGGGGCCTACGAGCAGTACTTC.

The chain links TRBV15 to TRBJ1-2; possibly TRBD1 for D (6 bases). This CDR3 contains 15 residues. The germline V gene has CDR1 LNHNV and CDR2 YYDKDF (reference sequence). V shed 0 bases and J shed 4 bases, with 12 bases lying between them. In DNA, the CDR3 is TGTGCCACCAGCAGAGACCTACAGGGCCTCTATGGCTACACCTTC. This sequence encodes CATSRDLQGLYGYTF.

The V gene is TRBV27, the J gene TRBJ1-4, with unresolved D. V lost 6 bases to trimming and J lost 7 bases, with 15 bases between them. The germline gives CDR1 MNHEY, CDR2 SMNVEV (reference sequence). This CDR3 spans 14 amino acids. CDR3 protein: CASSPGYSGEKLFF. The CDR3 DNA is TGTGCCAGCAGCCCCGGGTATTCGGGTGAAAAACTGTTTTTT.

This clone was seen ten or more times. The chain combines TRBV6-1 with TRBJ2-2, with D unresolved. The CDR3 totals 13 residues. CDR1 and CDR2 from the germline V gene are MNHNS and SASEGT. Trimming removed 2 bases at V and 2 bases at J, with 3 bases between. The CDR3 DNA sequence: TGTGCCAGCAGTGAACCAAACACCGGGGAGCTGTTTTTT. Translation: CASSEPNTGELFF.

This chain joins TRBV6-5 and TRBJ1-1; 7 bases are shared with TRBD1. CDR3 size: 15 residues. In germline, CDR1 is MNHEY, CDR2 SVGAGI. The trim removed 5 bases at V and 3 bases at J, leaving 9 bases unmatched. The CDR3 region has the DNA TGTGCCAGCAGTCCCCGACAGGGACGGGACACTGAAGCTTTCTTT. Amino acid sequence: CASSPRQGRDTEAFF.

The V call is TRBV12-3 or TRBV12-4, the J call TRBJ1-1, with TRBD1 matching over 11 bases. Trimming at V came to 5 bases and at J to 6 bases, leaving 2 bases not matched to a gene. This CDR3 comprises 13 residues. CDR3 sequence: CASSGQGAPEAFF. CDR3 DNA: TGTGCCAGCAGTGGACAGGGGGCACCTGAAGCTTTCTTT.

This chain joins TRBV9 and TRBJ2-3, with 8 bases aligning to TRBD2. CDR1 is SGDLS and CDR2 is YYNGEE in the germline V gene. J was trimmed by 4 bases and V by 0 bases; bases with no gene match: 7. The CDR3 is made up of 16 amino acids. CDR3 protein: CASSVDKAGVADTQYF. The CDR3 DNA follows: TGTGCCAGCAGCGTAGATAAAGCGGGAGTCGCAGATACGCAGTATTTT.

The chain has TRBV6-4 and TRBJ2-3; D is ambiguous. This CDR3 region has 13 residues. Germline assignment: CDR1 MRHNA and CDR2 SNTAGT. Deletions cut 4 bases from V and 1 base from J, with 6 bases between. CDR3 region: CASSAERTDTQYF. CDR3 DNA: TGTGCCAGCAGTGCGGAGCGCACAGATACGCAGTATTTT.

CDR3 in DNA: TGTGCCAGTAGTATCCAGGCTAGCGGAGTGACCGGGGAGCTGTTTTTT. Translation gives CASSIQASGVTGELFF. V gene TRBV19 combines with J gene TRBJ2-2; 7 bases agree with TRBD2. The V gene's germline CDR1 is LNHDA and CDR2 SQIVND (reference sequence). The length of the CDR3 is 16 residues. The J segment lost 5 bases and the V segment lost 3 bases, leaving 9 bases of the junction unmatched.